The 24 T cell receptor beta chains listed next were all sequenced from one sample in a study of blood T cells in healthy people across ages. Combining a sample-barcoded 5' primer with a J-beta primer mix, a second PCR ran for roughly 7 to 11 cycles. Each CDR3 protein gets one entry after TCRdb re-called the 5' RACE reads with MiXCR. The table lists hundreds of thousands of distinct CDR3 sequences, more than 40% of them singletons, with around 32% in the top ten. The sequenced sample was blood. All receptors come from a woman aged 55-70 years in good health.

This chain connects TRBV12-3 or TRBV12-4 to TRBJ2-7; 7 bases match TRBD1. This CDR3 is 16 amino acids long. The V and J ends lost 2 bases and 0 bases, in that order; junction bases with no gene match: 7. The CDR3 DNA reads as TGTGCCAGCAGTTTAAGGGACAGCCTAAACTCCTACGAGCAGTACTTC. Residues: CASSLRDSLNSYEQYF.

The gene calls are TRBV7-9 and TRBJ2-5; D is perhaps TRBD1 or TRBD2 (7 bases each). V was cut by 5 bases and J by 11 bases, with 18 bases left in between. Germline CDR1 is SEHNR and CDR2 is FQNEAQ (reference sequence). This CDR3 has 13 residues. This CDR3 is CASSKSGTEWQYF. The CDR3 DNA reads TGTGCCAGCAGCAAAAGCGGGACAGAGTGGCAGTACTTC. Supplemented by reference TRBV7-9 and TRBJ2-5, the full variable domain reads DTGVSQNPRHKITKRGQNVTFRCDPISEHNRLYWYRQTLGQGPEFLTYFQNEAQLEKSRLLSDRFSAERPKGSFSTLEIQRTEQGDSAMYLCASSKSGTEWQYFGPGTRLLVL.

J is TRBJ2-5 and V is TRBV25-1; 14 positions agree with TRBD2. V lost 2 bases and J lost 5; bases outside the gene matches: 7. The CDR3 contains 17 residues. The V gene's germline CDR1 is MGHDK and CDR2 SYGVNS. This CDR3 is CASSERLAGGGGETQYF. CDR3 nucleotide sequence: TGTGCCAGCAGTGAAAGACTAGCGGGAGGGGGCGGGGAGACCCAGTACTTC.

This rearrangement joins TRBV6-2 or TRBV6-3 to TRBJ2-3; tentative D call: TRBD1 (6 bases). CDR1 and CDR2 from the germline V gene are MNHEY and SVGEGT. The CDR3 extends over 15 amino acids. V dropped 2 bases and J dropped 2 bases, with 11 bases sitting between them. CDR3 bases: TGTGCCAGCAGTTACCCGAGGGGGATCACAGATACGCAGTATTTT. Its protein is CASSYPRGITDTQYF.

This clonotype was recorded many times. The chain couples TRBV5-1 to TRBJ2-6; unclear D gene. CDR3 length: 14 residues. The germline V and J ends were trimmed by 4 bases and 1 base, with 6 bases remaining between them. Germline assignment: CDR1 SGHRS and CDR2 YFSETQ. The CDR3 DNA follows: TGCGCCAGCAGCGGACGTTCTGGGGCCAACGTCCTGACTTTC. Translation: CASSGRSGANVLTF. Using reference TRBV5-1 and TRBJ2-6 for the parts outside the CDR3, the full variable domain is KAGVTQTPRYLIKTRGQQVTLSCSPISGHRSVSWYQQTPGQGLQFLFEYFSETQRNKGNFPGRFSGRQFSNSRSEMNVSTLELGDSALYLCASSGRSGANVLTFGAGSRLTVL.

The chain employs TRBV15 and TRBJ1-2, with 7 bases identical to TRBD1. Germline CDR1 and CDR2: LNHNV and YYDKDF (reference sequence). Trimming removed 1 base from V and 0 bases from J; junction bases left unmatched: 11. CDR3 length: 18 amino acids. The DNA of the CDR3 is TGTGCCACCAGCAGAGGGAGGGAGACAGGGTCCGCTAACTATGGCTACACCTTC. Its translation: CATSRGRETGSANYGYTF.

The chain joins TRBV29-1 to TRBJ2-1; tentatively, D is TRBD1 (6 bases). Trimming pared 0 bases from V and 13 bases from J, leaving 16 bases between. CDR3 length: 13 amino acids. Germline V gives CDR1 SQVTM, CDR2 ANQGSEA. Here the CDR3 reads CSVEDSYWGPQFF. The CDR3 DNA is TGCAGCGTTGAAGATAGTTACTGGGGGCCTCAGTTCTTC.

The chain employs TRBV18 and TRBJ1-1, with 8 bases aligning to TRBD1. This CDR3 has 16 residues. V dropped 4 bases and J dropped 2; count of bases not matched to a gene: 9. CDR1 is KGHSH, CDR2 LQKENI, per germline. CDR3 sequence reads: CASSRGQGKINTEAFF. The CDR3 bases are TGTGCCAGCTCACGAGGACAGGGTAAAATAAACACTGAAGCTTTCTTT.

The V and J genes are TRBV3-1 and TRBJ2-5, with 7 bases matching TRBD2. CDR1 and CDR2 (germline): LGHDT, YNNKEL (reference sequence). The CDR3 totals 13 residues. V trimming: 4 bases; J trimming: 11 bases; junction bases outside the gene matches: 10. The CDR3 bases are TGTGCCAGCAGCCTTATGATGGGGAGGGAGCAGTACTTC. Protein product: CASSLMMGREQYF.

The V gene is TRBV4-2, the J gene TRBJ2-5; D is uncertain. The last part of the DNA fits TRBJ2-7 better; the J call may be wrong. The CDR3 extends over 13 amino acids. Germline CDR1 is LGHNA and CDR2 is YNFKEQ. The CDR3 sequence: CASSPDLTDEQYF. In DNA, the CDR3 is TGTGCCAGCAGCCCGGACCTTACCGACGAGCAGTACTTC.

V usage is TRBV7-8 and J usage is TRBJ1-1, with D unclear. Germline CDR1 SGHVS, CDR2 FQNEAQ. This CDR3 spans 13 amino acids. Trimming took 6 bases from V and 4 from J, leaving 12 bases between them. CDR3 sequence reads: CASSRDTGTEAFF. CDR3 bases: TGTGCCAGCAGTCGCGACACGGGCACTGAAGCTTTCTTT.

This chain joins TRBV5-1 and TRBJ2-4; no clear D gene. TRBJ2-5 explains the end of the DNA better; the J call may be wrong. CDR3 length: 16 residues. Germline CDR1 SGHRS, CDR2 YFSETQ. The CDR3 sequence: CASSLGAGSREETQYF. As DNA, the CDR3 is TGCGCCAGCAGCTTGGGGGCAGGTTCGAGAGAGGAGACCCAGTACTTC.

The V call is TRBV2, the J call TRBJ2-3; D may be TRBD1 or TRBD2 (5 bases each). This CDR3 is 13 amino acids long. V dropped 11 bases and J dropped 2 bases, with 14 bases sitting between them. The germline gives CDR1 SNHLY, CDR2 FYNNEI. The CDR3 bases are TGTGCCGGATCGGGACCGTTCACAGATACGCAGTATTTT. Amino acids: CAGSGPFTDTQYF.

The chain uses TRBV3-1 and TRBJ2-1, with D perhaps TRBD2 (6 bases). Trimming left V 5 bases short and J 0 bases short, with 14 bases between. There are 16 residues in the CDR3. CDR1 and CDR2 from the germline V gene are LGHDT and YNNKEL (reference sequence). CDR3 in DNA: TGTGCCAGCAGCTCAAGGGACGGGAGCTCCTACAATGAGCAGTTCTTC. Its translation: CASSSRDGSSYNEQFF.

V usage is TRBV7-8 and J usage is TRBJ2-7; D is ambiguous. The CDR3 is made up of 15 amino acids. Germline CDR1 is SGHVS and CDR2 is FQNEAQ. Trimming took 5 bases from V and 3 from J, leaving 17 bases between them. The CDR3 here is CASSLPTLTLYEQYF. The CDR3, as DNA: TGTGCCAGCAGCCTACCTACCCTTACTCTCTACGAGCAGTACTTC.

The chain combines TRBV12-3 or TRBV12-4 with TRBJ1-6; 10 bases fit TRBD1. This CDR3 is built from 15 residues. The ends lost 5 bases at V and 13 bases at J; junction bases unmatched: 11. CDR3 in DNA: TGTGCCAGCAGTCCCCGGACAGGGGGAGACTCGCCCCTCCACTTT. This sequence encodes CASSPRTGGDSPLHF.

The chain couples TRBV4-2 to TRBJ2-3; D call uncertain. The CDR3 totals 13 residues. V was pared by 4 bases and J by 4 bases, with 9 bases between. CDR1 and CDR2 from the germline V gene are LGHNA and YNFKEQ. CDR3 in DNA: TGTGCCAGCAGCCCCCGGAGACCAGATACGCAGTATTTT. As protein: CASSPRRPDTQYF.

This clonotype was counted between two and nine times. The chain joins TRBV7-2 to TRBJ2-4; maybe TRBD1 (6 bases). This CDR3 contains 14 residues. V was shortened by 7 bases and J by 4 bases, with 14 bases between the two germline ends. Germline V gene sequence: CDR1 SGHTA, CDR2 FQGNSA. The CDR3 DNA is TGTGCCAGCACCCAATCGGACAGAAAAAACATTCAGTACTTC. Its protein product is CASTQSDRKNIQYF.

This sequence joins TRBV12-3 or TRBV12-4 and TRBJ2-1; TRBD1 agrees at 8 bases. TRBJ2-7 explains the end of the DNA better; the J call may be wrong. CDR3 length equals 16 residues. The CDR3 sequence is CASSHRGTGSYNEQYF. As DNA, the CDR3 is TGTGCCAGCAGCCATAGAGGGACAGGTTCTTACAATGAGCAGTACTTC.

This clonotype occurred a few times. The CDR3 DNA is TGTGCCAGCTCGTCTCAGGACAATGAGCAGTTCTTC. This gives the protein CASSSQDNEQFF. This chain links TRBV18 with TRBJ2-1; D gene unclear. The CDR3 covers 12 residues. Germline V gene lookup returns CDR1 KGHSH and CDR2 LQKENI. Trimming took off 6 bases at V and 5 bases at J, with 8 bases between the two ends.

Points on this clonotype: One base away lies a much larger clone, so this may be a sequencing read error. The rearrangement links TRBV29-1 to TRBJ2-7, with 15 bases matching TRBD2. Germline CDR1 SQVTM, CDR2 ANQGSEA. The CDR3 spans 13 residues. With 3 bases clipped from V and 12 bases from J, the junction kept 6 bases outside the gene matches. The CDR3 nucleotides are TGCAGCGTTGAGGGACTAGCGGGAGGACAGCGGTACTTC. Translated, it gives CSVEGLAGGQRYF.

This chain connects TRBV20-1 to TRBJ1-5; weak D call: TRBD1 (5 bases). Germline V lookup: CDR1 DFQATT, CDR2 SNEGSKA (reference sequence). This CDR3 contains 15 residues. CDR3 sequence reads: CGARTGQRNNQPQHF. The CDR3 DNA is TGCGGCGCCAGGACGGGGCAACGCAACAATCAGCCCCAGCATTTT.

The V and J genes are TRBV28 and TRBJ1-6; no firm D call. V lost 0 bases, J lost 0 bases, and 6 bases lay in between. CDR1 is MDHEN, CDR2 SYDVKM, per germline. This CDR3 has 16 residues. CDR3 nucleotide sequence: TGTGCCAGCAGTTTATGGGGAAGCTCCTATAATTCACCCCTCCACTTT. Amino acid sequence: CASSLWGSSYNSPLHF.

J is TRBJ2-1 and V is TRBV29-1; 11 bases are shared with TRBD2. Germline V gene lookup returns CDR1 SQVTM and CDR2 ANQGSEA. Trimming at V came to 4 bases and at J to 2 bases, leaving 7 bases not matched to a gene. The CDR3 spans 16 residues. The CDR3 coding sequence is TGCAGCGTTGCGGTTAGCGGGAGGGCTCCCTACAATGAGCAGTTCTTC. It translates to CSVAVSGRAPYNEQFF.